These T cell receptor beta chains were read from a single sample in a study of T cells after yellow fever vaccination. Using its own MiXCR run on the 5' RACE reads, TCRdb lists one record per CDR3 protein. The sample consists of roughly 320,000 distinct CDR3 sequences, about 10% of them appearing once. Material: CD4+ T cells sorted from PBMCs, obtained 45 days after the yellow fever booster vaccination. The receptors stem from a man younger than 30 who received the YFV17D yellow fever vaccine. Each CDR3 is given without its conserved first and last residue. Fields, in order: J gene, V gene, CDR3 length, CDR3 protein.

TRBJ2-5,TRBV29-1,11,SVVRLSQETQY
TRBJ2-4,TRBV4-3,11,ASSQDRKNIQY
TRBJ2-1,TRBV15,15,ATSRGSERGIHNEQF
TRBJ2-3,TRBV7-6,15,ASSLGLAGSTTDTQY
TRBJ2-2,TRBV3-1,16,ASSHARGLGSHTGELF
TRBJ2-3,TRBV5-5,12,AISQGPDTDTQY
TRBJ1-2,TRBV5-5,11,ASSLDQPFGYT
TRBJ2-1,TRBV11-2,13,ASSPGAGTHNEQF
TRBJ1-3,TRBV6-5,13,ASSYSGGDGNTIY
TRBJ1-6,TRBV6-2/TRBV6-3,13,ASSAPGQGASPLH
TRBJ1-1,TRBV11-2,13,ASSLVTGVNTEAF
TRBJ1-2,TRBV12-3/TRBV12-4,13,ASSPEWGRGYGYT
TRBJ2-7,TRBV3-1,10,ASSPSQGIRH
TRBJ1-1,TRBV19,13,ASSSLATGGTEAF
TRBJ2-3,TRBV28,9,ASSWEYTQY